The T cell receptor (beta chain) under discussion was sequenced for a study of kidney transplant recipient with SARS-CoV-2 infection. The V gene lost 5 bases and the J gene lost 5 bases, with 24 bases spanning the gap. The CDR3 has 17 residues. Germline CDR1 reads LGHDT; CDR2 reads YNNKEL (reference sequence). Each CDR3 protein is one row after TCRdb ran MiXCR on the reads. The table shows roughly 250,000 distinct CDR3 sequences, with under 30% occurring only once. The receptor's source is a male patient between 25 and 39 years old who had COVID-19 and was a kidney transplant recipient. Part of the T cells may come from the graft donor. The material sequenced was a blood sample, taken at baseline and between days 110 and 120 from a kidney transplant recipient. The V call is TRBV3-1, the J call TRBJ2-5, with a possible D match to TRBD2 (5 bases). The CDR3 sequence is CASSGGNPTSFPETQYF. CDR3 DNA sequence: TGTGCCAGCAGCGGAGGCAATCCCACTTCTTTCCCTGAGACCCAGTACTTC.